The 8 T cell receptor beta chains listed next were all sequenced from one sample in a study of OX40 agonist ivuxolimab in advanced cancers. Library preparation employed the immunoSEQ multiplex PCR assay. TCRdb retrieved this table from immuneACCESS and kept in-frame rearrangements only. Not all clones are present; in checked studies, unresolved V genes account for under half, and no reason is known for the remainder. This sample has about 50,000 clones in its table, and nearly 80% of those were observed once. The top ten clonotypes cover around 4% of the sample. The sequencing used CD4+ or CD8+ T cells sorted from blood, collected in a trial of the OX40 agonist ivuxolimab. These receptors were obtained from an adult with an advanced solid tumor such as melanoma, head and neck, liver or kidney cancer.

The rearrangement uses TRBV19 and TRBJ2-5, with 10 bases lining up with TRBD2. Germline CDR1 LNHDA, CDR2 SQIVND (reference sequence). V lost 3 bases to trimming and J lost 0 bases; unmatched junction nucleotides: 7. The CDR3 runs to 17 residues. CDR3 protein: CASSIVLAGDYQETQYF. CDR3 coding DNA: TGTGCCAGTAGTATCGTGCTAGCGGGAGACTACCAAGAGACCCAGTACTTC.

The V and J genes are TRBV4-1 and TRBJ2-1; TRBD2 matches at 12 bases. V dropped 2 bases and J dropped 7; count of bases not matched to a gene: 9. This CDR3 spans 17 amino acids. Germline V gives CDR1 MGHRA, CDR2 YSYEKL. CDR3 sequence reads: CASSQSPLAGGENEQFF. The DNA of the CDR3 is TGCGCCAGCAGCCAATCCCCACTAGCGGGAGGTGAAAATGAGCAGTTCTTC.

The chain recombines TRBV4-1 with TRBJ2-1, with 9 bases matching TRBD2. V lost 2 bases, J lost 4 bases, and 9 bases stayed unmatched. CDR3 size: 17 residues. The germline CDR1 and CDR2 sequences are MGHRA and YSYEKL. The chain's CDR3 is CASSQLDMGLAYNEQFF. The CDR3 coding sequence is TGCGCCAGCAGCCAATTGGATATGGGACTAGCTTACAATGAGCAGTTCTTC.

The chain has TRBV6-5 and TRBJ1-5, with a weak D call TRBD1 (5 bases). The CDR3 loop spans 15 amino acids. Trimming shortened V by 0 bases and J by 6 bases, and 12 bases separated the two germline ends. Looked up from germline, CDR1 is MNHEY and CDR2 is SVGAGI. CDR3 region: CASSYSGRGSQPQHF. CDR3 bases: TGTGCCAGCAGTTACTCCGGGCGGGGGAGTCAGCCCCAGCATTTT.

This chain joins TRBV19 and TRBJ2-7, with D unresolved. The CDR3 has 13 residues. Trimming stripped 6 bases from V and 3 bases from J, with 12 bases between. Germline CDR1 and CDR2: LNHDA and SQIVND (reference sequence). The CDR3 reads CASSADLNYEQYF. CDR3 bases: TGTGCCAGTAGCGCGGATCTGAACTACGAGCAGTACTTC.

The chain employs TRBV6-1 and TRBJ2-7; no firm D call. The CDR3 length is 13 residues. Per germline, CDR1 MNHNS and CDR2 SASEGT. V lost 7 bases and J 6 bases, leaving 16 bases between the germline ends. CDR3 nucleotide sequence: TGTGCCAGCACCCAACCAGTGACCAGCGAGCAGTACTTC. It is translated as CASTQPVTSEQYF.

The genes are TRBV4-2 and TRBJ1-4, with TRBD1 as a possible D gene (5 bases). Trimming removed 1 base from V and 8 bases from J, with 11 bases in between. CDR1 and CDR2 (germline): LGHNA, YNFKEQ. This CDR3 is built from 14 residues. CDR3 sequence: CASSQAGKGEKLFF. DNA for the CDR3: TGTGCCAGCAGCCAAGCCGGAAAGGGGGAAAAACTGTTTTTT.

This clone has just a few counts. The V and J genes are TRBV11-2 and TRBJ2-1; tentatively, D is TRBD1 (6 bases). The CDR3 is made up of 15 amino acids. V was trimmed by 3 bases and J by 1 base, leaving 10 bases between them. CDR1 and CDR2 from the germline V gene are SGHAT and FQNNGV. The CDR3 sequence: CASSFSQGSYNEQFF. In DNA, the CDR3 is TGTGCCAGCAGCTTTTCCCAGGGGTCCTACAATGAGCAGTTCTTC.